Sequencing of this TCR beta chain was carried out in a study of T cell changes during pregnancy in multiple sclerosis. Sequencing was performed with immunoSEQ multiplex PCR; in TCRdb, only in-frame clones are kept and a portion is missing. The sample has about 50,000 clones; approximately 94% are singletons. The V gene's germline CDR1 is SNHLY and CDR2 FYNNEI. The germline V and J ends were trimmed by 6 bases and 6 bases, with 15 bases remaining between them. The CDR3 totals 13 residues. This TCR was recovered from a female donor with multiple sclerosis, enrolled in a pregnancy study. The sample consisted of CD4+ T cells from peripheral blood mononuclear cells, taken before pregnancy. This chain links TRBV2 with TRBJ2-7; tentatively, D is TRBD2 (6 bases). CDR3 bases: TGTGCCAGCAGACTACTGGGGGGAGGCGAGCAGTACTTC. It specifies CASRLLGGGEQYF.